This T cell receptor (beta chain) was retrieved from a study of response to subunit inactivated influenza vaccine. Study outcomes and limitations: Authors suggested seasonal influenza vaccinations each recruit few new T cells.

V was trimmed by 0 bases and J by 0 bases, leaving 13 bases between them. The V gene's germline CDR1 is SGHRS and CDR2 YFSETQ. This CDR3 has 17 residues. TCRdb re-called the RT-PCR reads with MiXCR, one entry per CDR3 protein. Of roughly 700,000 distinct CDR3 sequences in the sample, 15% to 18% are singletons; the top ten hold about 9.9%. Regarding this clonotype: As yet, its antigen is unknown.

The V gene is TRBV5-1, the J gene TRBJ2-1; no clear D. The clonotype comes from a man aged 45-65 years who received an inactivated influenza vaccine. The specimen was PBMCs from blood, collected 11 to 12 days after vaccination. The DNA of the CDR3 is TGCGCCAGCAGCTTGGTAATGGGCGTTGACTCCTACAATGAGCAGTTCTTC. It codes for CASSLVMGVDSYNEQFF.